These 8 T cell receptor beta chains were all obtained from the same sample, sequenced in a study of cytomegalovirus exposure and HLA in healthy donors. The PCR used 60 Vbeta and 13 Jbeta primers. Profiled with immunoSEQ multiplex PCR; TCRdb holds only in-frame clones, not every one. The sample records roughly 130,000 clones, over 60% being singletons. Material: PBMCs. Receptor source: a man in his late teens or twenties in good health and CMV-seronegative.

This chain connects TRBV28 to TRBJ1-2; D perhaps matches TRBD1 (5 bases). Germline values: CDR1 MDHEN, CDR2 SYDVKM. Trimming took off 5 bases at V and 4 bases at J, with 11 bases between the two ends. The CDR3 is made up of 13 amino acids. In DNA, the CDR3 is TGTGCCAGCAGTCACACAGGAGCCTATGGCTACACCTTC. Translation: CASSHTGAYGYTF.

The genes are TRBV18 and TRBJ2-7; D uncertain. Between the trimmed V and J ends, which lost 3 bases and 2 bases, there was a span of 17 bases. The CDR3 is made up of 16 amino acids. Germline V gene data show CDR1 as KGHSH and CDR2 as LQKENI. The CDR3 protein is CASSPLGASNTYEQYF. DNA for the CDR3: TGTGCCAGCTCACCGCTGGGCGCGTCAAACACCTACGAGCAGTACTTC.

The CDR3 spells CASNPGQGNNEQFF. The CDR3 DNA follows: TGCGCCAGCAATCCGGGACAGGGAAACAATGAGCAGTTCTTC. The chain links TRBV10-1 to TRBJ2-1; 9 nucleotides line up with TRBD1. The CDR3 consists of 14 residues. The trim removed 7 bases at V and 5 bases at J, leaving 6 bases unmatched. CDR1 is WNHNN and CDR2 is SYGVQD in the germline V gene (reference sequence).

The gene calls are TRBV30 and TRBJ1-3, with TRBD1 matching 10 bases. The CDR3 is 18 amino acids. V shed 3 bases and J 3 bases; nucleotides not matched to a gene: 14. From germline, CDR1 is GTSNPN and CDR2 SVGIG (reference sequence). CDR3 region: CAWSLFPTGGIYGNTIYF. Here the CDR3 DNA reads TGTGCCTGGAGCCTTTTTCCGACAGGGGGCATATATGGAAACACCATATATTTT.

This clone occurred a few times. V and J are TRBV5-1 and TRBJ2-7; D perhaps matches TRBD2 (6 bases). Germline V gene data show CDR1 as SGHRS and CDR2 as YFSETQ. V was clipped by 3 bases and J by 6 bases, with 13 bases between them. The CDR3 is 13 residues long. For the CDR3, the DNA is TGCGCCAGCAGCTCAAGGGACTTCTCCGAGCAGTACTTC. Protein: CASSSRDFSEQYF.

This chain links TRBV9 with TRBJ1-5; D may be TRBD1 (5 bases). Germline CDR1 and CDR2: SGDLS and YYNGEE. This CDR3 is 14 amino acids long. Trimming cost V 3 bases and J 4 bases, with 11 bases left between them. The CDR3 DNA reads as TGTGCCAGCAGCGCCTGGGGGGGTAATCAGCCCCAGCATTTT. Protein sequence: CASSAWGGNQPQHF.

This clone has just a few counts. This rearrangement joins TRBV29-1 to TRBJ1-2; 7 nucleotides match TRBD1. Trimming cost V 0 bases and J 7 bases; bases outside gene matches: 8. This CDR3 spans 14 amino acids. Looked up from germline, CDR1 is SQVTM and CDR2 is ANQGSEA. DNA of the CDR3: TGCAGCGTTGAAGATCGTTCCGGGACAGCTGGCTACACCTTC. This codes for CSVEDRSGTAGYTF.

The V call is TRBV30, the J call TRBJ2-1; 7 bases agree with TRBD2. This CDR3 is 12 amino acids long. The V and J ends lost 2 bases and 14 bases, in that order; junction bases with no gene match: 9. Germline V lookup: CDR1 GTSNPN, CDR2 SVGIG (reference sequence). The CDR3 reads CAWSQREGSEFF. The DNA for the CDR3 is TGTGCCTGGAGTCAAAGGGAGGGATCGGAGTTCTTC.